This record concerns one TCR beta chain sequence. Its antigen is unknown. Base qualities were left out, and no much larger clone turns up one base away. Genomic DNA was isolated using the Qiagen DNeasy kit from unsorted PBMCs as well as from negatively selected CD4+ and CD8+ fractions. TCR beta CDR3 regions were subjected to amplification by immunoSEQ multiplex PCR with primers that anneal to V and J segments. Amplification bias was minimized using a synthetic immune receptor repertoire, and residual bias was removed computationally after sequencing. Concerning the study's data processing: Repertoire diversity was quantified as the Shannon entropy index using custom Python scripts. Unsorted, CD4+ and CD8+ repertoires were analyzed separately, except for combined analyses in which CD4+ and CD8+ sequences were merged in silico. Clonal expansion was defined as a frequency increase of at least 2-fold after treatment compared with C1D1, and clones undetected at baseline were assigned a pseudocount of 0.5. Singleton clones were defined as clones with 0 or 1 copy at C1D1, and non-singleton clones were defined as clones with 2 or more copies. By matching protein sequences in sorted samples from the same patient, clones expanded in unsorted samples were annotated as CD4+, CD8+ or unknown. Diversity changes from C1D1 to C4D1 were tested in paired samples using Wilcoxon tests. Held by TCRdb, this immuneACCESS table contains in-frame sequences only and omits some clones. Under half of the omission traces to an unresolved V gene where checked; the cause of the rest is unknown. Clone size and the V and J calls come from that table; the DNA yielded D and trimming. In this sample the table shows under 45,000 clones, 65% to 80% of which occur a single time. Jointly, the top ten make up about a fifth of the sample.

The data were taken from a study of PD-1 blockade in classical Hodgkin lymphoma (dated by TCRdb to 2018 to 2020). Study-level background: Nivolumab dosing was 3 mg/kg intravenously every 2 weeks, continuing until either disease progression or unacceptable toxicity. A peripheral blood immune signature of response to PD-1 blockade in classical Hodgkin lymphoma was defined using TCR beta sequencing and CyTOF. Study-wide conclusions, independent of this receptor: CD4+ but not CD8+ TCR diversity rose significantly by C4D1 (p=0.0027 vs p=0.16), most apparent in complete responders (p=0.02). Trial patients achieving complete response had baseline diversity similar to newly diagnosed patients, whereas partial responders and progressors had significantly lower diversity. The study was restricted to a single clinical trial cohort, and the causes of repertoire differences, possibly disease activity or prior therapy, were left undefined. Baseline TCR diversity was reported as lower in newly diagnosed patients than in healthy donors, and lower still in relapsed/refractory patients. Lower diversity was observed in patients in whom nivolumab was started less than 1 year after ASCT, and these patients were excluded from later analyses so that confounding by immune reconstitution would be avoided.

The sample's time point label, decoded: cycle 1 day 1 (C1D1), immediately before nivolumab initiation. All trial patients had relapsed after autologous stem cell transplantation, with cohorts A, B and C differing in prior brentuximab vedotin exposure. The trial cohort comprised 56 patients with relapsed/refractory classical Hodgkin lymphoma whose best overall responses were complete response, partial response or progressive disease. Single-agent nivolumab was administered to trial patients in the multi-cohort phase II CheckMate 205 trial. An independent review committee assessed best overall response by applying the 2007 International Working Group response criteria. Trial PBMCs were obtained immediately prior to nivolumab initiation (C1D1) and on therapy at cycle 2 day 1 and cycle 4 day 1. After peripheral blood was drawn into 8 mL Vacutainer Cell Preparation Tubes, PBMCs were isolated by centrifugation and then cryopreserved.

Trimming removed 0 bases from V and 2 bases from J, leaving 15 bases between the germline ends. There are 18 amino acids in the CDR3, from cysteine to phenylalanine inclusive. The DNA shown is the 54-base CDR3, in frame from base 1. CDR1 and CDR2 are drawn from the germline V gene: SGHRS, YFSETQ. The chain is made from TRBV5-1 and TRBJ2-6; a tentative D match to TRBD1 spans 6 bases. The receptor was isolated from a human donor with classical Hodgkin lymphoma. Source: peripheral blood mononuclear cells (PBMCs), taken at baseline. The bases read TGCGCCAGCAGCTTGGTATCACAGGGAGCAACTGGGGCCAACGTCCTGACTTTC. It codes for CASSLVSQGATGANVLTF. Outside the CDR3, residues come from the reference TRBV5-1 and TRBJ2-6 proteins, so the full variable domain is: KAGVTQTPRYLIKTRGQQVTLSCSPISGHRSVSWYQQTPGQGLQFLFEYFSETQRNKGNFPGRFSGRQFSNSRSEMNVSTLELGDSALYLCASSLVSQGATGANVLTFGAGSRLTVL.